This TCR beta chain emerged from a study of PD-1 blockade in classical Hodgkin lymphoma. Overall study: Nivolumab 3 mg/kg was given intravenously every 2 weeks.

Data came from immunoSEQ multiplex PCR; TCRdb stores just in-frame clones and leaves some out. The sample holds about 43,000 clones, approximately 70% seen once. Overall study findings and caveats: Newly diagnosed patients were said to have less baseline TCR diversity than healthy donors did. Nivolumab starters within 1 year of ASCT were excluded. Similar baseline diversity was found in complete responders and newly diagnosed patients.

Each patient relapsed following autologous stem cell transplantation, and prior brentuximab vedotin exposure differed. To note about this clone: Its antigen is not known.

Germline CDR1 is SGHVS and CDR2 is FNYEAQ. V dropped 7 bases and J dropped 6; count of bases not matched to a gene: 9. The CDR3 is made up of 14 amino acids. Sequenced here: peripheral blood mononuclear cells (PBMCs), sampled before the second cycle of nivolumab. The rearrangement uses TRBV7-6 and TRBJ2-3, with 8 bases that match TRBD1. The sequence was collected from a human donor with classical Hodgkin lymphoma. CDR3 sequence reads: CASTPGGSADTQYF. The CDR3 DNA reads as TGTGCCAGCACCCCAGGGGGCTCGGCGGATACGCAGTATTTT. The entire variable domain, with the rest obtained from reference TRBV7-6 and TRBJ2-3, is as follows: GAGVSQSPRYKVTKRGQDVALRCDPISGHVSLYWYRQALGQGPEFLTYFNYEAQQDKSGLPNDRFSAERPEGSISTLTIQRTEQRDSAMYRCASTPGGSADTQYFGPGTRLTVL.